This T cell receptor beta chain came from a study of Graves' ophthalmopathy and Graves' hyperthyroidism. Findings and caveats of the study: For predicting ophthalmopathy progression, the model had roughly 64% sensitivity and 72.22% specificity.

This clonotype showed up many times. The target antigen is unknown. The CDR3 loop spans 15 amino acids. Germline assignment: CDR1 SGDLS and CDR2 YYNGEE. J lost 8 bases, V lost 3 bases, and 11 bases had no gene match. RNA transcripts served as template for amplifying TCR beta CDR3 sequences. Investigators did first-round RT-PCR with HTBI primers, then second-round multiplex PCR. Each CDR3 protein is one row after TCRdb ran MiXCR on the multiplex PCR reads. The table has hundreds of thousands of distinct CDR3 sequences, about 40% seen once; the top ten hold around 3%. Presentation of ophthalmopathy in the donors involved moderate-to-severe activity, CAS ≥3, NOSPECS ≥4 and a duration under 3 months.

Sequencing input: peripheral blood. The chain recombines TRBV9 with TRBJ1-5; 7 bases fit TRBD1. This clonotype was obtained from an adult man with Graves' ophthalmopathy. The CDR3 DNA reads TGTGCCAGCAGCGCGACAGGGAACAAGGTTGAGCCCCAGCATTTT. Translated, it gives CASSATGNKVEPQHF.